Each of the 20 T cell receptor beta chains below was sequenced from the same sample in a study of CD8 T cells in ankylosing spondylitis. Study-level results: Seemingly distinctive of ankylosing spondylitis blood was a TCR beta motif formed by eight highly homologous variants.

Antigens of these TCRs are unknown. A single record per CDR3 protein comes from TCRdb applying MiXCR to the 5' RACE reads. The sample consists of roughly 220,000 distinct CDR3 sequences, about 16% of them appearing once. Material: blood, either unsorted or a sorted T cell fraction (not recorded which). All receptors derive from a male donor with ankylosing spondylitis.

The genes are TRBV29-1 and TRBJ2-7; D is unresolved. Germline V gene lookup returns CDR1 SQVTM and CDR2 ANQGSEA. The CDR3 totals 15 residues. The V and J ends lost 2 bases and 0 bases respectively, with 14 bases between them. The CDR3 here is CSVEYWAKSSYEQYF. CDR3 coding DNA: TGCAGCGTTGAATACTGGGCTAAAAGCTCCTACGAGCAGTACTTC.

This clonotype occurred a few times. The rearrangement joins TRBV4-3 to TRBJ1-5; 8 bases line up with TRBD1. The germline V gene has CDR1 LGHNA and CDR2 YSLEER. The CDR3 loop spans 14 amino acids. Trimming removed 4 bases from V and 6 bases from J; junction bases left unmatched: 5. The CDR3 DNA sequence: TGCGCCAGCAGCCCTCGGACAGGGATTCAGCCCCAGCATTTT. It specifies CASSPRTGIQPQHF.

This clonotype was seen more than once but under ten times. CDR3 loop: CASSDREQAGNQPQHF. As DNA, the CDR3 is TGCGCCAGCAGTGACCGGGAGCAGGCTGGCAATCAGCCCCAGCATTTT. The rearrangement joins TRBV4-1 to TRBJ1-5; D is undetermined. The CDR3 is 16 residues long. CDR1 is MGHRA, CDR2 YSYEKL, per germline. Trimming took off 6 bases at V and 2 bases at J, with 17 bases between the two ends.

This clonotype was found a few times. The genes are TRBV6-5 and TRBJ2-5; no clear D gene. Germline CDR1 and CDR2: MNHEY and SVGAGI. This CDR3 spans 13 amino acids. V lost 4 bases and J lost 2, with 8 bases in between. DNA for the CDR3: TGTGCCAGCAGTTGGGGTTCTCAAGAGACCCAGTACTTC. Translating gives CASSWGSQETQYF.

V is TRBV5-1 and J is TRBJ2-7; D remains ambiguous. Germline values: CDR1 SGHRS, CDR2 YFSETQ. The CDR3 runs 14 residues. Trimming removed 0 bases from V and 4 bases from J, with 11 bases in between. The CDR3 DNA reads as TGCGCCAGCAGCTTGGGACGATCAGGTTACGAGCAGTACTTC. It specifies CASSLGRSGYEQYF.

This clonotype was counted between two and nine times. The V gene is TRBV9, the J gene TRBJ1-2; TRBD1 aligns across 7 bases. Trimming at V came to 4 bases and at J to 8 bases, leaving 14 bases not matched to a gene. There are 15 residues in the CDR3. The germline V gene encodes CDR1 SGDLS and CDR2 YYNGEE. Here the CDR3 reads CASSNTPDRARGYTF. The CDR3 bases are TGTGCCAGCAGCAACACCCCCGACAGGGCTAGGGGCTACACCTTC.

In this sample, this clonotype turned up a few times. The rearrangement uses TRBV7-8 and TRBJ2-5; no clear D. CDR3 length: 14 amino acids. V was trimmed by 5 bases and J by 1 base, leaving 11 bases between them. Per the germline V gene, CDR1 is SGHVS and CDR2 is FQNEAQ. This chain's CDR3 is CASSPRWAQETQYF. DNA for the CDR3: TGTGCCAGCAGCCCCCGGTGGGCCCAAGAGACCCAGTACTTC.

This clonotype was seen more than once but under ten times. The gene calls are TRBV9 and TRBJ1-2; D uncertain. Germline CDR1 is SGDLS and CDR2 is YYNGEE. Trimming pared 5 bases from V and 1 base from J, leaving 9 bases between. The CDR3 runs to 13 residues. The CDR3 DNA is TGTGCCAGCAGTCAGGACCTTAACTATGGCTACACCTTC. As protein: CASSQDLNYGYTF.

This clonotype was observed a few times. The V call is TRBV3-1, the J call TRBJ2-1; D is ambiguous. Deletions cut 3 bases from V and 4 bases from J, with 13 bases between. Germline assignment: CDR1 LGHDT and CDR2 YNNKEL (reference sequence). There are 15 residues in the CDR3. The CDR3 protein is CASSHPPSFYNEQFF. CDR3 nucleotides: TGTGCCAGCAGCCACCCCCCTTCCTTTTACAATGAGCAGTTCTTC.

The J gene is TRBJ2-3, the V gene TRBV29-1, with 14 positions matching TRBD2. The CDR3 runs to 16 residues. V lost 1 base, J lost 2 bases, and 2 bases stayed unmatched. The germline CDR1 and CDR2 sequences are SQVTM and ANQGSEA. The CDR3 DNA reads TGCAGCGTTGAAGGGGGACTAGCGGGAGCCACAGATACGCAGTATTTT. It encodes CSVEGGLAGATDTQYF.

The V gene is TRBV28, the J gene TRBJ1-2, with TRBD1 matching over 9 bases. V trimming: 7 bases; J trimming: 4 bases; junction bases outside the gene matches: 13. The CDR3 has 16 residues. Germline V gene data show CDR1 as MDHEN and CDR2 as SYDVKM. The CDR3 is CASTLNRDRVAYGYTF. The CDR3 nucleotides are TGTGCCAGCACTCTGAACCGGGACAGGGTCGCCTATGGCTACACCTTC.

J is TRBJ1-4 and V is TRBV20-1, with D maybe TRBD1 (6 bases). CDR1 is DFQATT and CDR2 is SNEGSKA in the germline V gene (reference sequence). V lost 1 base, J lost 8 bases, and 14 bases lay in between. This CDR3 is 14 amino acids long. The CDR3 nucleotides read TGCAGTGCTAGAGTTATGGGGGCAGAAGAAAAACTGTTTTTT. Translation gives CSARVMGAEEKLFF.

This clonotype has just a few counts. The chain is built from TRBV7-9 and TRBJ2-3; 7 nucleotides match TRBD2. The V gene end was trimmed by 5 bases and the J gene end by 1 base; junction bases not matched to a gene: 9. The CDR3 consists of 16 residues. The V gene's germline CDR1 is SEHNR and CDR2 FQNEAQ (reference sequence). CDR3 region: CASSLPLADGTDTQYF. For the CDR3, the DNA is TGTGCCAGCAGCCTGCCCCTAGCGGACGGCACAGATACGCAGTATTTT.

Comments on this clonotype: One base separates it from a far larger clone, so it is likely a read error. The V call is TRBV9, the J call TRBJ1-1, with D perhaps matching TRBD1 (6 bases). V lost 0 bases, J lost 4 bases, and 7 bases lay in between. There are 13 residues in the CDR3. Germline CDR1 SGDLS, CDR2 YYNGEE. The CDR3 DNA reads as TGTGCCAGCAGCGTAGAAGGGGGCACTGAAGCTTTCTTT. Translating gives CASSVEGGTEAFF.

The J gene is TRBJ2-3, the V gene TRBV15; 10 bases align to TRBD2. With V trimmed by 5 bases and J by 7 bases, 18 bases remained unmatched. The CDR3 has 18 residues. Germline V gene data show CDR1 as LNHNV and CDR2 as YYDKDF (reference sequence). The CDR3 spells CATSGFWAQSGGENTQYF. The DNA of the CDR3 is TGTGCCACCAGCGGCTTTTGGGCCCAAAGCGGGGGGGAAAATACGCAGTATTTT.

This rearrangement joins TRBV27 to TRBJ2-7, with a possible D match to TRBD1 (6 bases). Germline values: CDR1 MNHEY, CDR2 SMNVEV (reference sequence). Trimming left V 2 bases short and J 3 bases short, with 11 bases between. The CDR3 loop spans 14 amino acids. The CDR3 nucleotides read TGTGCCAGCAGTTTAGGGGGCGGATTCTACGAGCAGTACTTC. Residues: CASSLGGGFYEQYF.

This clonotype was found many times. V usage is TRBV12-3 or TRBV12-4 and J usage is TRBJ1-1, with D hard to call. V shed 3 bases and J shed 0 bases, with 2 bases lying between them. This CDR3 has 12 amino acids. The CDR3 protein is CASSLLNTEAFF. CDR3 nucleotide sequence: TGTGCCAGCAGTTTGCTGAACACTGAAGCTTTCTTT.

V and J are TRBV3-1 and TRBJ1-2; D uncertain. CDR1 is LGHDT and CDR2 is YNNKEL in the germline V gene (reference sequence). Trimming shortened V by 0 bases and J by 2 bases, and 13 bases separated the two germline ends. There are 16 residues in the CDR3. CDR3 coding DNA: TGTGCCAGCAGCCAAGAAGGTGGCAGGCTGAACTATGGCTACACCTTC. Translation: CASSQEGGRLNYGYTF.

The chain links TRBV5-6 to TRBJ2-7, with D hard to call. Trimming took 0 bases from V and 2 from J, leaving 9 bases between them. The CDR3 consists of 14 residues. The germline V gene encodes CDR1 SGHDT and CDR2 YYEEEE. The CDR3: CASSLVASTYEQYF. CDR3 bases: TGTGCCAGCAGCTTGGTAGCAAGTACCTACGAGCAGTACTTC.

As DNA, the CDR3 is TGCGCCAGCAGCCCGACGACAGGGTTGAGCTCCTACGAGCAGTACTTC. This translates into CASSPTTGLSSYEQYF. The V call is TRBV5-1, the J call TRBJ2-7, with 7 bases aligning to TRBD1. In germline, CDR1 is SGHRS, CDR2 YFSETQ. The CDR3 sequence is 16 residues long. The V segment lost 4 bases and the J segment 0 bases; nucleotides outside the gene matches: 10.